The rows below give T cell receptor beta chains drawn from one sample of a study of identical twins' blood T cells. Via MiXCR, TCRdb re-called the 5' RACE reads, giving one row per CDR3 protein. Altogether roughly 340,000 distinct CDR3 sequences are present, more than 25% being singletons, with the ten largest covering 5.5% to 6.5%. Material for sequencing was PBMCs. These receptors were taken from a woman aged 18 to 55 in good health. CDR3s include the opening cysteine and the closing phenylalanine or tryptophan. A D gene is named only where the DNA matches it firmly. Clone size is shown for a subset of rows, as once, few, many or a class of expanded clone.

j_gene	abundance	d_gene	v_gene	CDR3nt	CDR3aa
TRBJ2-2	many	.	TRBV20-1	TGCAGTGCTAGAGGCCTAATGAACACCGGGGAGCTGTTTTTT	CSARGLMNTGELFF
TRBJ1-1	few	.	TRBV29-1	TGCAGCGTTCGAGGGGGGATTGAAGCTTTCTTT	CSVRGGIEAFF
TRBJ1-2	few	.	TRBV20-1	TGCAGTGCTAGCCGCAGCCTGAGGGGCTACACCTTC	CSASRSLRGYTF
TRBJ2-7	once	.	TRBV2	TGTGCCAGCAGTGGTCATAGCGAGCAGTACTTC	CASSGHSEQYF
TRBJ2-1	.	.	TRBV25-1	TGTGCCAGCAGTGCGCTTAATGAGCAGTTCTTC	CASSALNEQFF
TRBJ1-2	.	.	TRBV11-2	TGTGCCAGCAGCTTTGCGGTCTTTTGTGGCTACACCTTC	CASSFAVFCGYTF
TRBJ2-7	.	TRBD1	TRBV20-1	TGCAGTGCTCCTGGACAGGTCTACGAGCAGTACTTC	CSAPGQVYEQYF
TRBJ2-1	few	TRBD2	TRBV20-1	TGCAGTGCGGGGTTTCGCGGGAGGGGGAATGAGCAGTTCTTC	CSAGFRGRGNEQFF
TRBJ2-3	few	.	TRBV28	TGTGCCAGCAGTTCCGCGGGCGGGACGTCCTCTAGCACAGATACGCAGTATTTT	CASSSAGGTSSSTDTQYF
TRBJ1-1	.	TRBD1	TRBV14	TGTGCCAGCAGCCAAGGACAGGGGGGGACGGCTGAAGCTTTCTTT	CASSQGQGGTAEAFF
TRBJ1-5	.	.	TRBV10-3	TGTGCCATCAGTGAGTCCCTTGCGGGGCCAAGCAATCAGCCCCAGCATTTT	CAISESLAGPSNQPQHF
TRBJ2-4	.	.	TRBV20-1	TGCAGTGCTAGAGTCGACTACGGTCAGTACTTC	CSARVDYGQYF
TRBJ2-7	.	.	TRBV29-1	TGCAGCGTGGACCAGCTTGGCAGGGGCTACGAGCAGTACTTC	CSVDQLGRGYEQYF